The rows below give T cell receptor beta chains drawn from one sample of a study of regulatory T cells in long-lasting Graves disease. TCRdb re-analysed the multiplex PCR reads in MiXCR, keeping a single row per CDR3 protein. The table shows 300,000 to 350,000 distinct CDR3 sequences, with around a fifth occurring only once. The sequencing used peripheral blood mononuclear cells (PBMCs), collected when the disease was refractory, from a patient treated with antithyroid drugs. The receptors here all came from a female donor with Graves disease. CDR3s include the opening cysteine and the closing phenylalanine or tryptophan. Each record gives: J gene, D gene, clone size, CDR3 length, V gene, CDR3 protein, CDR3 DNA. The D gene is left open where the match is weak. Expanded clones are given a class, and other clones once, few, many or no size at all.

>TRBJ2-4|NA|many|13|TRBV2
CASSEGGKNIQYF
TGTGCCAGCAGTGAGGGGGGCAAAAACATTCAGTACTTC
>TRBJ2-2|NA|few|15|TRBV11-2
CASRRWGTSLRELFF
TGTGCCAGCAGACGTTGGGGGACCAGCCTTCGGGAGCTGTTTTTT
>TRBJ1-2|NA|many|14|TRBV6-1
CASSGPTGLYGYTF
TGTGCCAGCAGTGGTCCCACGGGACTCTATGGCTACACCTTC
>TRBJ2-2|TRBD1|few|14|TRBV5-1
CASSSQGAIGELFF
TGCGCCAGCAGCTCGCAGGGGGCGATCGGGGAGCTGTTTTTT
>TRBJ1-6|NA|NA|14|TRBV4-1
CASSLYGRESPLHF
TGCGCCAGCAGCCTATATGGGCGGGAGTCACCCCTCCACTTT
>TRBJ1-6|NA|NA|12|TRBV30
CAWGVVGSPLHF
TGTGCCTGGGGGGTGGTTGGATCACCCCTCCACTTT
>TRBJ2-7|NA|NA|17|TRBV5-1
CASSLASSGRRAHEQYF
TGCGCCAGCAGCTTGGCCTCTTCCGGGCGGAGGGCTCACGAGCAGTACTTC
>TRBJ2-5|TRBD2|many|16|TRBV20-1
CSANSGSTSYQETQYF
TGCAGTGCTAATAGCGGGAGCACCTCGTACCAAGAGACCCAGTACTTC
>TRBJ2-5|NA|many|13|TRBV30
CAWSVTPQETQYF
TGTGCCTGGAGTGTAACGCCTCAAGAGACCCAGTACTTC
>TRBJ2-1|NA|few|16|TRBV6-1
CASNGRGEDSYNEQFF
TGTGCCAGCAACGGCCGCGGGGAAGATTCCTACAATGAGCAGTTCTTC
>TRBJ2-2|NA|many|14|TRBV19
CASRAGTNTGELFF
TGTGCCAGCAGAGCCGGGACAAACACCGGGGAGCTGTTTTTT
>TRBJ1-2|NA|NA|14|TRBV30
CAWSPRGGANGYTF
TGTGCCTGGAGTCCAAGGGGGGGGGCGAATGGCTACACCTTC
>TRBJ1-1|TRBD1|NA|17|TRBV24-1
CAASSGRGRGGNTEAFF
TGTGCCGCCAGTTCCGGCAGGGGGCGAGGGGGGAACACTGAAGCTTTCTTT
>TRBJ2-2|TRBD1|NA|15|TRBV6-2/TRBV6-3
CASRGDRAYTGELFF
TGTGCCAGCAGGGGTGACAGGGCTTACACCGGGGAGCTGTTTTTT
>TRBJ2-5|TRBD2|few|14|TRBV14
CASSRSGGLETQYF
TGTGCCAGCAGCCGTAGCGGGGGGTTGGAGACCCAGTACTTC
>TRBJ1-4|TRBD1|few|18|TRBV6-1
CASSKISPRGLKNEKLFF
TGTGCCAGCAGTAAAATATCCCCCAGGGGGCTGAAGAATGAAAAACTGTTTTTT
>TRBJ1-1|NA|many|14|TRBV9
CASSVDTANTEAFF
TGTGCCAGCAGCGTAGACACAGCGAACACTGAAGCTTTCTTT
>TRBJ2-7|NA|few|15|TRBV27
CASSPLVVPNNEQYF
TGTGCCAGCAGTCCCCTTGTGGTCCCTAATAACGAGCAGTACTTC